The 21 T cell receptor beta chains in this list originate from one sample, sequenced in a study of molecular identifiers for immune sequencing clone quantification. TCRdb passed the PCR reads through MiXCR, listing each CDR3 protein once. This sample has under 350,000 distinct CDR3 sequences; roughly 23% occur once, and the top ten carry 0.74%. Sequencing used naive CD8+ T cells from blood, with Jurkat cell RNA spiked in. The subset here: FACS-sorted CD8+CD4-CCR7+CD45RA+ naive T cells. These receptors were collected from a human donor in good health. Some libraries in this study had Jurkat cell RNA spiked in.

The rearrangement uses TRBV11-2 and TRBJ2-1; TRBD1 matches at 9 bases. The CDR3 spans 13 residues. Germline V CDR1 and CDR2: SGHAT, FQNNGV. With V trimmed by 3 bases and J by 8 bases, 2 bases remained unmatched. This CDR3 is CASSFRDRDEQFF. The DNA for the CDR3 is TGTGCCAGCAGCTTTAGGGACAGGGATGAGCAGTTCTTC.

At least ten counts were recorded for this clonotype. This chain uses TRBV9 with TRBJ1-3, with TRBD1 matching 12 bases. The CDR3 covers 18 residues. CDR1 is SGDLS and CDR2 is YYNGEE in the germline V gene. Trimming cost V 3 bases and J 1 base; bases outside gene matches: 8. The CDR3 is CASSASGTGGLSGNTIYF. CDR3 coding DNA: TGTGCCAGCAGCGCGTCCGGGACAGGGGGCTTATCTGGAAACACCATATATTTT.

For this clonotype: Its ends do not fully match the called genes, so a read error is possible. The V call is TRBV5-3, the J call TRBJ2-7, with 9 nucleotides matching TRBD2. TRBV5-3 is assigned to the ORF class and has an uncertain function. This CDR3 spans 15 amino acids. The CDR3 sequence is CASSFNGGGAYEQYF. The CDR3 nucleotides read TGTGCCAGCAGCTTCAATGGCGGGGGGGCCTACGAGCAGTACTTC.

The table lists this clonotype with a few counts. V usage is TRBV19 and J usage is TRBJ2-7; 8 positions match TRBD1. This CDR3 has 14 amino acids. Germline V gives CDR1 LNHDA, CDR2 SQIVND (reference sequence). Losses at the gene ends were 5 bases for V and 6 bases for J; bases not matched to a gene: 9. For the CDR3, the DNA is TGTGCCAGTAGTTTCGGACAGGGTGATGGCGAGCAGTACTTC. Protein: CASSFGQGDGEQYF.

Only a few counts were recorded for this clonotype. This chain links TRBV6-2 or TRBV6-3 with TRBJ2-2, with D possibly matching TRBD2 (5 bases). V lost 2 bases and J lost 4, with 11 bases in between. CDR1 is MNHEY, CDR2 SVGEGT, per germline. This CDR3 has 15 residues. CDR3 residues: CASSYGLASTGELFF. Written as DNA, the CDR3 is TGTGCCAGCAGTTACGGGCTAGCTAGCACCGGGGAGCTGTTTTTT.

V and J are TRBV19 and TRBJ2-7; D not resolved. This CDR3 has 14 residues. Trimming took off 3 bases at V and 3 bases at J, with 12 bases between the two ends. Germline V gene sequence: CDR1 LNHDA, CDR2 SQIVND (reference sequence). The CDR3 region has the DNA TGTGCCAGTAGTATCGTGGGCACCGACTACGAGCAGTACTTC. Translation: CASSIVGTDYEQYF.

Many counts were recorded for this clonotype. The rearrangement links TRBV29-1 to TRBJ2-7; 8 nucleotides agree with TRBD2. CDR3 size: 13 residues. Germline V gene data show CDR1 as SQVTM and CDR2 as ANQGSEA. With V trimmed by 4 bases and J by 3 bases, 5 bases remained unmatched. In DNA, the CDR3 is TGCAGCGTTGTCCGCCGGGAGGGCTACGAGCAGTACTTC. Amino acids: CSVVRREGYEQYF.

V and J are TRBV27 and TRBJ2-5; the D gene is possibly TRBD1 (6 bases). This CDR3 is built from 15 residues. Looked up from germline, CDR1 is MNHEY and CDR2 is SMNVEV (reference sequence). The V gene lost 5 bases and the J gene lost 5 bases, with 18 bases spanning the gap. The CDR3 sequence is CASSLTSDRVETQYF. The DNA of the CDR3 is TGTGCCAGCAGTCTAACCTCGGACAGAGTTGAGACCCAGTACTTC.

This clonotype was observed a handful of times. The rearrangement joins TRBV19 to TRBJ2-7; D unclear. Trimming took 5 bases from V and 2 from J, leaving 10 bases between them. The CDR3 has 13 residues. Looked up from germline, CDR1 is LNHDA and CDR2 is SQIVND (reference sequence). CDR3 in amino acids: CASSPSPAYEQYF. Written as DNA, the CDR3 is TGTGCCAGTAGTCCTTCGCCGGCCTACGAGCAGTACTTC. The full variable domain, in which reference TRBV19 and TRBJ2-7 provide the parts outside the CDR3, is DGGITQSPKYLFRKEGQNVTLSCEQNLNHDAMYWYRQDPGQGLRLIYYSQIVNDFQKGDIAEGYSVSREKKESFPLTVTSAQKNPTAFYLCASSPSPAYEQYFGPGTRLTVT.

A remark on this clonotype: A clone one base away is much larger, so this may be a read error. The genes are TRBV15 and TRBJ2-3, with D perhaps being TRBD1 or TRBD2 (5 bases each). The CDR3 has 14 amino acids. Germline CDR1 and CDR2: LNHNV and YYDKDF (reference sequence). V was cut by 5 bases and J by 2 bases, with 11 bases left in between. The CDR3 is CATSAGTDTDTQYF. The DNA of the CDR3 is TGTGCCACCAGCGCCGGGACCGACACAGATACGCAGTATTTT. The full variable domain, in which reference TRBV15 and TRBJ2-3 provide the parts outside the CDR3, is DAMVIQNPRYQVTQFGKPVTLSCSQTLNHNVMYWYQQKSSQAPKLLFHYYDKDFNNEADTPDNFQSRRPNTSFCFLDIRSPGLGDTAMYLCATSAGTDTDTQYFGPGTRLTVL.

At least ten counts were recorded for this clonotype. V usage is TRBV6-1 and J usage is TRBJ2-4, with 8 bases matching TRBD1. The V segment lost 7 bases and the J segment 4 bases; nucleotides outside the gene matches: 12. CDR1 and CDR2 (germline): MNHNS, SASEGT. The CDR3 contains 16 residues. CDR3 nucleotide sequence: TGTGCCAGCAATCAGATTGACAGGGGCCATAAAAACATTCAGTACTTC. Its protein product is CASNQIDRGHKNIQYF.

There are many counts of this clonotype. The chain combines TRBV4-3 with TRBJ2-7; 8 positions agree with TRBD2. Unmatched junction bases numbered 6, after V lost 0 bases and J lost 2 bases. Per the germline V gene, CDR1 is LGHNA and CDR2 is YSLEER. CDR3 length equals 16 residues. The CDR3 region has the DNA TGCGCCAGCAGCCAAGATTCGAGCGGGGGAGCCTACGAGCAGTACTTC. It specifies CASSQDSSGGAYEQYF.

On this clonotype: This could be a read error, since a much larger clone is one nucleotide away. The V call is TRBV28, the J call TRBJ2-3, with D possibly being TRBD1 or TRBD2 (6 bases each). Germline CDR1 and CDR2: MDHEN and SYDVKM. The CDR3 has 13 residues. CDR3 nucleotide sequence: TGTGCTACGGCGCGGGGTTTGACAGGTACGCAGTATTTT. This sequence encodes CATARGLTGTQYF. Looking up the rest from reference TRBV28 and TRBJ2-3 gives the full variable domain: DVKVTQSSRYLVKRTGEKVFLECVQDMDHENMFWYRQDPGLGLRLIYFSYDVKMKEKGDIPEGYSVSREKKERFSLILESASTNQTSMYLCATARGLTGTQYFGPGTRLTVL.

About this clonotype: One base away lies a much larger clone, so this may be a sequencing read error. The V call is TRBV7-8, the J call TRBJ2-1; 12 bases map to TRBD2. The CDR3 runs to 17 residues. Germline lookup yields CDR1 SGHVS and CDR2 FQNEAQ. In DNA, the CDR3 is TGTGCCAGCAGCCCTACTAGCGGGGGGAGCTCCTACAGTGAGCAGTTCTTC. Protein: CASSPTSGGSSYSEQFF.

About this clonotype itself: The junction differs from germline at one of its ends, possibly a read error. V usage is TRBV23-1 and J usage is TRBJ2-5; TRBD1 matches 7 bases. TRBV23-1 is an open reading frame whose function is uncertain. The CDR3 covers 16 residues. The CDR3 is CASSQTGTDFQEPQYF. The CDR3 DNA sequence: TGCGCCAGCAGTCAAACCGGGACAGACTTCCAAGAGCCCCAGTACTTC.

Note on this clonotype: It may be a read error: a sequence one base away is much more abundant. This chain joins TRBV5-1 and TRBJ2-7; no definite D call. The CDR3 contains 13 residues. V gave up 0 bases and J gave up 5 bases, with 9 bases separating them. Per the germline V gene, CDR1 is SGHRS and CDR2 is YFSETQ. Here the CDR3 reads CASSLGAAHEQYF. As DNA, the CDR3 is TGCGCCAGCAGCTTGGGGGCAGCCCACGAGCAGTACTTC.

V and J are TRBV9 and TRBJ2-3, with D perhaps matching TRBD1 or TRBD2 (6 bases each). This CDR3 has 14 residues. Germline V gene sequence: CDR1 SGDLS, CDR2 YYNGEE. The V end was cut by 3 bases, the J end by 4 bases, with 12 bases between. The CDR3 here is CASSGGRGPDTQYF. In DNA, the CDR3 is TGTGCCAGCAGCGGGGGTCGGGGGCCAGATACGCAGTATTTT.

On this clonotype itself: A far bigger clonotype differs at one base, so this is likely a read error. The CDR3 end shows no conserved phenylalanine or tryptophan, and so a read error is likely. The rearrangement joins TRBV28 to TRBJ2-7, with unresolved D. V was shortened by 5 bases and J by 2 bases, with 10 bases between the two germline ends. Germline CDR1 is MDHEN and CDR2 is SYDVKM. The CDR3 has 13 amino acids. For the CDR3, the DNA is TGTGCCAGCAGTCCGCGAGGCGCCTACGAGCAGTACTCC. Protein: CASSPRGAYEQYS.

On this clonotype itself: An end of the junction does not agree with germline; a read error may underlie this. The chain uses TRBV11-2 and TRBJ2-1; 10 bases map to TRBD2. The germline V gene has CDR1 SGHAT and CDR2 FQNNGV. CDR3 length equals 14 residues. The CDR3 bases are TGTGCCCGCAGCTTGGGGGTAGCGGGGGGCCAGGATTTCTTC. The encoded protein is CARSLGVAGGQDFF. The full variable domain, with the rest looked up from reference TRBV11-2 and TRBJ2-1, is EAGVAQSPRYKIIEKRQSVAFWCNPISGHATLYWYQQILGQGPKLLIQFQNNGVVDDSQLPKDRFSAERLKGVDSTLKIQPAKLEDSAVYLCARSLGVAGGQDFFGPGTRLTVL.

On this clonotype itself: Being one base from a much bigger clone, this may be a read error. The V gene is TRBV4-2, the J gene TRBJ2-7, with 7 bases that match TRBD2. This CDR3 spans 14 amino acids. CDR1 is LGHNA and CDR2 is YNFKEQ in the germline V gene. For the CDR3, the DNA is TGTGCCAGCGGCCAAACAGGACTAGTCTCCGAGCAGTACTTC. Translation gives CASGQTGLVSEQYF.

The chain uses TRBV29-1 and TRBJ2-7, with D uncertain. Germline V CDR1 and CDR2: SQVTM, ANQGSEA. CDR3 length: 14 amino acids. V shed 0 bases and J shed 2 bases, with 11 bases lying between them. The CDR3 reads CSVEDPAYTYEQYF. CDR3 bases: TGCAGCGTTGAAGATCCTGCCTACACCTACGAGCAGTACTTC.